A single sample is the source of the 15 T cell receptor beta chains below, sequenced in a study of T cell repertoires in cytomegalovirus infection. TCRdb re-derived calls from the reads in MiXCR, one entry per CDR3 protein. The data contain under 90,000 distinct CDR3 sequences, 45% to 55% of them singletons. No antigens are known for them. Sequences were derived from CD8+ T cells from cultured PBMCs, sampled from culture after CMV antigen stimulation. These receptors came from a human donor in good health (CMV status not recorded). Some clones in this sample may be carry-over from other donors' samples.

The chain joins TRBV12-3 or TRBV12-4 to TRBJ2-7; 9 bases agree with TRBD1. The CDR3 length is 14 residues. V was clipped by 3 bases and J by 4 bases; unmatched bases: 4. Here the CDR3 DNA reads TGTGCCAGCAGTTTTCGGACAGGGGTATACGAGCAGTACTTC. This translates into CASSFRTGVYEQYF.

This clonotype turned up a few times. The rearrangement uses TRBV7-9 and TRBJ2-7, with D unresolved. The V gene lost 3 bases and the J gene lost 7 bases, with 10 bases spanning the gap. The CDR3 consists of 12 residues. Germline-derived CDR1 and CDR2 are SEHNR and FQNEAQ (reference sequence). CDR3 coding DNA: TGTGCCAGCAGCTTCTCTCCGTGGGAGCAGTACTTC. This translates into CASSFSPWEQYF.

V and J are TRBV4-1 and TRBJ2-7; no clear D gene. The V gene's germline CDR1 is MGHRA and CDR2 YSYEKL. The CDR3 has 15 residues. The germline V and J ends were trimmed by 0 bases and 7 bases, with 16 bases remaining between them. The CDR3 loop is CASSQDNPPLGEQYF. CDR3 DNA: TGCGCCAGCAGCCAAGATAATCCCCCACTGGGAGAGCAGTACTTC.

The chain joins TRBV4-1 to TRBJ2-3, with TRBD2 identical over 10 bases. In germline, CDR1 is MGHRA, CDR2 YSYEKL. The CDR3 totals 15 residues. After removal of 5 bases from V and 1 base from J, the junction contained 3 bases not matched to a gene. This chain's CDR3 is CASSALAGGTDTQYF. As DNA, the CDR3 is TGCGCCAGCAGCGCCCTAGCGGGAGGCACAGATACGCAGTATTTT.

The chain couples TRBV3-1 to TRBJ1-1; 9 nucleotides line up with TRBD1. The CDR3 covers 13 residues. The V gene end was trimmed by 2 bases and the J gene end by 10 bases; junction bases not matched to a gene: 5. Germline V CDR1 and CDR2: LGHDT, YNNKEL (reference sequence). The CDR3 protein is CASSQPGTGRAFF. DNA for the CDR3: TGTGCCAGCAGCCAACCGGGGACAGGGAGAGCTTTCTTT.

This clonotype was detected only a few times. The chain links TRBV7-6 to TRBJ2-3, with TRBD2 matching 9 bases. The CDR3 has 14 amino acids. V trimming: 3 bases; J trimming: 6 bases; junction bases outside the gene matches: 4. The V gene's germline CDR1 is SGHVS and CDR2 FNYEAQ. The CDR3 here is CASSFSGRGDTQYF. Written as DNA, the CDR3 is TGTGCCAGCAGCTTTAGCGGGAGAGGGGATACGCAGTATTTT.

J is TRBJ2-5 and V is TRBV7-6; 7 nucleotides align to TRBD1. J was trimmed by 3 bases and V by 3 bases; bases with no gene match: 4. The CDR3 covers 14 residues. CDR1 and CDR2 from the germline V gene are SGHVS and FNYEAQ. The CDR3: CASSFRDREETQYF. The CDR3 DNA reads as TGTGCCAGCAGCTTCCGGGACAGAGAAGAGACCCAGTACTTC.

The J gene is TRBJ2-7, the V gene TRBV28, with D unresolved. The CDR3 spans 13 residues. Germline assignment: CDR1 MDHEN and CDR2 SYDVKM. V was clipped by 5 bases and J by 2 bases, with 10 bases between them. The CDR3 loop is CASSGDNTYEQYF. The CDR3 DNA follows: TGTGCCAGCAGTGGTGACAACACCTACGAGCAGTACTTC.

The genes are TRBV20-1 and TRBJ2-2; D may be TRBD1 or TRBD2 (5 bases each). Trimming stripped 7 bases from V and 0 bases from J, with 12 bases between. The CDR3 sequence is 14 residues long. Germline-derived CDR1 and CDR2 are DFQATT and SNEGSKA (reference sequence). CDR3 in DNA: TGCAGTGAGACGGGGCGTTCGAACACCGGGGAGCTGTTTTTT. Translated: CSETGRSNTGELFF.

The sample holds a few counts of this clonotype. The genes are TRBV7-6 and TRBJ1-5; TRBD1 matches at 7 bases. The CDR3 has 14 amino acids. The germline V gene encodes CDR1 SGHVS and CDR2 FNYEAQ. V lost 6 bases to trimming and J lost 5 bases; unmatched junction nucleotides: 7. This CDR3 reads CASSPGTDYQPQHF. Here the CDR3 DNA reads TGTGCCAGCAGTCCTGGGACAGATTATCAGCCCCAGCATTTT. The variable domain in full, with the rest retrieved from reference TRBV7-6 and TRBJ1-5, is GAGVSQSPRYKVTKRGQDVALRCDPISGHVSLYWYRQALGQGPEFLTYFNYEAQQDKSGLPNDRFSAERPEGSISTLTIQRTEQRDSAMYRCASSPGTDYQPQHFGDGTRLSIL.

This chain connects TRBV29-1 to TRBJ2-7, with TRBD1 matching over 7 bases. Germline CDR1 SQVTM, CDR2 ANQGSEA. Trimming removed 7 bases from V and 5 bases from J; junction bases left unmatched: 2. CDR3 length: 10 residues. CDR3 protein: CSAQGDEQYF. The CDR3 DNA sequence: TGCAGCGCCCAGGGGGACGAGCAGTACTTC.

This chain uses TRBV6-5 with TRBJ2-3; D may be TRBD2 (5 bases). This CDR3 comprises 14 residues. The ends were cut back, 6 bases at V and 2 bases at J, with 12 bases in the middle. Germline CDR1 is MNHEY and CDR2 is SVGAGI. The CDR3 DNA sequence: TGTGCCAGCAGCCGAAACCTAGCCACAGATACGCAGTATTTT. Translated, it gives CASSRNLATDTQYF.

The genes are TRBV20-1 and TRBJ2-1; D is ambiguous. The V and J ends lost 1 base and 2 bases respectively, with 15 bases between them. The CDR3 contains 16 residues. Germline CDR1 and CDR2: DFQATT and SNEGSKA (reference sequence). The CDR3 sequence is CSARALSREAYNEQFF. The CDR3 bases are TGCAGTGCTAGAGCGCTATCGAGAGAGGCCTACAATGAGCAGTTCTTC.

The chain joins TRBV6-5 to TRBJ2-1; D remains ambiguous. Per the germline V gene, CDR1 is MNHEY and CDR2 is SVGAGI. V was cut by 7 bases and J by 0 bases, with 13 bases left in between. This CDR3 region has 15 residues. The CDR3 loop is CASTSEAASYNEQFF. CDR3 sequence (DNA): TGTGCCAGCACGTCGGAAGCAGCCTCCTACAATGAGCAGTTCTTC.

This clonotype came up a few times. The chain links TRBV11-2 to TRBJ1-5, with D perhaps matching TRBD1 (5 bases). V was shortened by 0 bases and J by 2 bases, with 8 bases between the two germline ends. CDR1 is SGHAT and CDR2 is FQNNGV in the germline V gene. The CDR3 runs 15 residues. CDR3 sequence (DNA): TGTGCCAGCAGCTTAGATAAGACAGGCAATCAGCCCCAGCATTTT. Protein product: CASSLDKTGNQPQHF.